This T cell receptor (beta chain) was identified during a study of shared clonotypes between healthy human individuals. CDR3 length equals 11 residues. Germline CDR1 reads MDHEN; CDR2 reads SYDVKM. Deletions cut 5 bases from V and 11 bases from J, with 12 bases between. Generated by immunoSEQ multiplex PCR, the TCRdb table keeps only in-frame clones and is missing some. The sample contains some 350,000 clones, approximately 79% of which appear only once. This clone was detected only a few times. The receptor was derived from a man aged 25 to 40 in good health. Sequencing was done on a sample of memory CD4+ T cells sorted from blood. As for subset: CD45RA-negative fraction. The J gene is TRBJ1-1, the V gene TRBV28, with D unresolved. CDR3 nucleotides: TGTGCCAGCAGTCGTGAAAAGTTCGCTTTCTTT. Protein sequence: CASSREKFAFF. The full variable domain, with the rest looked up from reference TRBV28 and TRBJ1-1, is DVKVTQSSRYLVKRTGEKVFLECVQDMDHENMFWYRQDPGLGLRLIYFSYDVKMKEKGDIPEGYSVSREKKERFSLILESASTNQTSMYLCASSREKFAFFGQGTRLTVV.